The text below deals with one TCR beta chain. This sample was included in a study of cytomegalovirus exposure and HLA in healthy donors. V lost 7 bases, J lost 7 bases, and 16 bases lay in between. This CDR3 is built from 13 residues. Germline V lookup: CDR1 MNHNY, CDR2 SVGAGI (reference sequence). TCRdb's copy holds only in-frame clones and misses some; the assay was immunoSEQ multiplex PCR. The sample has 60,000 to 65,000 clones, almost 97% seen once; the top ten hold approximately 1.2%. This sequence originates from a woman younger than 35 in good health and CMV-seronegative. V gene TRBV6-6 combines with J gene TRBJ1-2, with D possibly being TRBD1 (5 bases). The sequencing sample was made of PBMCs. The CDR3 DNA reads as TGTGCCAGCAACCGGGTTGGGGGAGGTGGCTACACCTTC. Protein: CASNRVGGGGYTF.